The 24 T cell receptor beta chains below all came from one sample that was sequenced in a study of T cells after yellow fever vaccination (dated by TCRdb to between 2018 and 2021). The sample's treatment or condition, from its label and the paper: live attenuated yellow fever vaccine strain. Libraries were made using 5' RACE. These reads were obtained on an Illumina HiSeq 2500. The public reads were quality trimmed at Q25 with fastp and then assembled into clones with MiXCR by TCRdb, keeping productive beta chains. Under each unique CDR3 protein, matching rows form one entry showing the most common genes and DNA. This sample holds under 300,000 distinct CDR3 sequences; approximately 6.7% were observed only once. The top ten hold about 1% of the sample. The sample here was CD4+ T cells sorted from PBMCs, taken on the day of the yellow fever booster vaccination. The receptors were sampled from a man aged 25 to 40 who received the YFV17D yellow fever vaccine.

Many counts were recorded for this clonotype. The gene calls are TRBV18 and TRBJ1-2; D ambiguous. The V and J ends lost 2 bases and 2 bases respectively, with 9 bases between them. Per the germline V gene, CDR1 is KGHSH and CDR2 is LQKENI. The CDR3 is 14 residues long. The CDR3 DNA reads as TGTGCCAGCTCACCAGTGGGCCTAAACTATGGCTACACCTTC. This encodes CASSPVGLNYGYTF.

The table lists this clonotype with many counts. The chain combines TRBV24-1 with TRBJ2-7, with unresolved D. The CDR3 length is 12 residues. Trimming took 2 bases from V and 3 from J, leaving 4 bases between them. Germline V gene lookup returns CDR1 KGHDR and CDR2 SFDVKD. CDR3 sequence (DNA): TGTGCCACCAGTGATTCTAGCTACGAGCAGTACTTC. Amino acids: CATSDSSYEQYF.

The rearrangement uses TRBV29-1 and TRBJ1-4; 10 bases are shared with TRBD1. The trim removed 7 bases at V and 7 bases at J, leaving 6 bases unmatched. CDR1 is SQVTM and CDR2 is ANQGSEA in the germline V gene. The CDR3 has 13 residues. CDR3 bases: TGCAGCGCCGGGGACAGGGGATTTGAAAAACTGTTTTTT. It is translated as CSAGDRGFEKLFF.

This clonotype was picked up many times. The chain has TRBV10-1 and TRBJ2-3; D perhaps matches TRBD2 (7 bases). This CDR3 comprises 15 residues. The germline gives CDR1 WNHNN, CDR2 SYGVQD (reference sequence). V was trimmed by 6 bases and J by 3 bases, leaving 16 bases between them. The CDR3 DNA is TGCGCCAGCAGCCGGCGGGGGCCCGAGACAGATACGCAGTATTTT. This codes for CASSRRGPETDTQYF.

V is TRBV5-6 and J is TRBJ2-7; D ambiguous. CDR1 and CDR2 (germline): SGHDT, YYEEEE. The V end lost 4 bases, the J end lost 1 base, and 15 bases lay between the germline ends. The CDR3 sequence is 15 residues long. Here the CDR3 reads CASSVMMFGSYEQYF. CDR3 nucleotide sequence: TGTGCCAGCAGCGTGATGATGTTCGGATCCTACGAGCAGTACTTC.

This clonotype was observed at least ten times. The rearrangement uses TRBV7-2 and TRBJ2-7; 11 bases align to TRBD2. J lost 2 bases, V lost 4 bases, and 1 base had no gene match. From germline, CDR1 is SGHTA and CDR2 FQGNSA. The CDR3 is made up of 14 amino acids. The DNA of the CDR3 is TGTGCCAGCAGCTCTAGCGGGAGGACCTACGAGCAGTACTTC. The encoded protein is CASSSSGRTYEQYF.

This clonotype came up many times. DNA of the CDR3: TGTGCCAGCAGCCGTACAGGGGGAAAGTCGACGCAGTATTTT. Amino acid sequence: CASSRTGGKSTQYF. This chain links TRBV21-1 with TRBJ2-3; the table's TRBD1 call for D was not verified on the DNA. TRBV21-1 is a pseudogene locus. The CDR3 length is 14 residues.

The V and J genes are TRBV5-4 and TRBJ1-2; possible D gene TRBD1, 6 bases. This CDR3 has 16 residues. The germline V and J ends were trimmed by 4 bases and 4 bases, with 20 bases remaining between them. Per germline, CDR1 SGHNT and CDR2 YYREEE (reference sequence). In DNA, the CDR3 is TGTGCCAGCAGCCTCGTTGTGGACAGCGGCCTCTATGGCTACACCTTC. This sequence encodes CASSLVVDSGLYGYTF.

This chain joins TRBV28 and TRBJ2-7; 8 nucleotides line up with TRBD2. The CDR3 sequence is 15 residues long. Germline V gives CDR1 MDHEN, CDR2 SYDVKM. With 7 bases clipped from V and 0 bases from J, the junction kept 8 bases outside the gene matches. CDR3 loop: CASTSPGGGSYEQYF. The DNA for the CDR3 is TGTGCCAGCACCTCTCCGGGAGGGGGCTCCTACGAGCAGTACTTC.

This clonotype showed up just a few times. The chain uses TRBV6-5 and TRBJ2-3; D assignment may be TRBD1 or TRBD2 (6 bases each). Per the germline V gene, CDR1 is MNHEY and CDR2 is SVGAGI. The CDR3 loop spans 11 amino acids. V lost 6 bases and J lost 10, with 11 bases in between. In DNA form, the CDR3 reads TGTGCCAGCAGCTCGGGGGCGGCGCAGTATTTT. This sequence encodes CASSSGAAQYF.

The sample holds a few counts of this clonotype. The chain employs TRBV7-2 and TRBJ1-6; TRBD1 aligns across 10 bases. Germline CDR1 reads SGHTA; CDR2 reads FQGNSA. The CDR3 covers 14 residues. J was trimmed by 8 bases and V by 5 bases; bases with no gene match: 3. Written as DNA, the CDR3 is TGTGCCAGCAGCCGGGACAGGGGAGATTCACCCCTCCACTTT. It specifies CASSRDRGDSPLHF.

This clonotype was recorded at least ten times. The chain joins TRBV6-5 to TRBJ2-7; 9 nucleotides line up with TRBD1. V dropped 6 bases and J dropped 3; count of bases not matched to a gene: 6. This CDR3 has 14 amino acids. The germline V gene encodes CDR1 MNHEY and CDR2 SVGAGI. As DNA, the CDR3 is TGTGCCAGCAGGCCGGACAGGGGAGGCTACGAGCAGTACTTC. As protein: CASRPDRGGYEQYF.

This clonotype was detected many times. V and J are TRBV2 and TRBJ2-3; TRBD2 agrees at 8 bases. CDR1 and CDR2 from the germline V gene are SNHLY and FYNNEI. The CDR3 extends over 15 amino acids. The V segment lost 8 bases and the J segment 3 bases; nucleotides outside the gene matches: 10. CDR3 DNA sequence: TGTGCCAGCCAGAAACTAGCGGCTTTAACAGATACGCAGTATTTT. This translates into CASQKLAALTDTQYF.

V is TRBV5-1 and J is TRBJ2-7; TRBD1 agrees at 7 bases. V was clipped by 5 bases and J by 3 bases; unmatched bases: 11. Germline CDR1 SGHRS, CDR2 YFSETQ. This CDR3 is built from 15 residues. CDR3 in amino acids: CASRLSPGQLYEQYF. CDR3 nucleotides: TGCGCCAGCAGACTGTCCCCGGGACAGCTCTACGAGCAGTACTTC.

This clonotype was observed many times. The chain couples TRBV6-5 to TRBJ2-3, with TRBD2 matching over 7 bases. Germline loops: CDR1 MNHEY, CDR2 SVGAGI. CDR3 length: 15 amino acids. V shed 4 bases and J 4 bases; nucleotides not matched to a gene: 8. CDR3 residues: CASSSFAGASDTQYF. The CDR3 DNA reads TGTGCCAGCAGTTCCTTTGCGGGAGCCTCAGATACGCAGTATTTT.

This clonotype has ten or more counts. V is TRBV20-1 and J is TRBJ2-3, with TRBD2 identical over 11 bases. This CDR3 is built from 14 residues. Germline trimming cut 6 bases from V and 5 bases from J; bases unmatched to any gene: 7. Germline CDR1 reads DFQATT; CDR2 reads SNEGSKA (reference sequence). The CDR3 loop reads CSATSGTPEDTQYF. DNA of the CDR3: TGCAGTGCGACTAGCGGGACGCCGGAAGATACGCAGTATTTT.

This clonotype was found many times. This chain links TRBV12-3 or TRBV12-4 with TRBJ1-1; D is uncertain. With 5 bases removed from V and 0 bases from J, the gap between germline ends came to 10 bases. This CDR3 comprises 14 residues. The DNA for the CDR3 is TGTGCCAGCAGTCCGACGGGTTTGAACACTGAAGCTTTCTTT. Protein product: CASSPTGLNTEAFF.

This clonotype has a handful of counts. The chain combines TRBV20-1 with TRBJ2-7; 12 bases are a match to TRBD1. This CDR3 has 13 amino acids. Germline assignment: CDR1 DFQATT and CDR2 SNEGSKA (reference sequence). Trimming cost V 2 bases and J 6 bases; bases outside gene matches: 2. The CDR3 DNA is TGCAGTGCTAGACGGGACAGGGGGCCCGAGCAGTACTTC. Translation: CSARRDRGPEQYF.

This clonotype was picked up a small number of times. J is TRBJ2-3 and V is TRBV7-3; 14 bases agree with TRBD2. From germline, CDR1 is SGHTA and CDR2 FQGTGA. With V trimmed by 1 base and J by 2 bases, 8 bases remained unmatched. The CDR3 totals 19 residues. The CDR3 sequence is CASSLISGTSGSATDTQYF. Written as DNA, the CDR3 is TGTGCCAGCAGCTTAATATCCGGGACTAGCGGGAGTGCCACAGATACGCAGTATTTT.

The chain couples TRBV23-1 to TRBJ2-3, with TRBD1 matching over 7 bases. TRBV23-1 belongs to the ORF category, with a function that is uncertain. V was pared by 3 bases and J by 2 bases, with 11 bases of the junction left unmatched. The CDR3 covers 17 residues. For the CDR3, the DNA is TGCGCCAGCAGTCACCCGACAGGGTCCTACCCCACAGATACGCAGTATTTT. As protein: CASSHPTGSYPTDTQYF.

This clonotype occurred many times. The V and J genes are TRBV28 and TRBJ2-3, with 15 bases that match TRBD2. Germline CDR1 MDHEN, CDR2 SYDVKM. Trimming cost V 5 bases and J 0 bases; bases outside gene matches: 6. The CDR3 is 18 residues long. This CDR3 reads CASSGTSGRLPSTDTQYF. The CDR3 DNA reads TGTGCCAGCAGTGGGACTAGCGGGAGGCTCCCTAGCACAGATACGCAGTATTTT.

The table lists this clonotype with many counts. J is TRBJ2-7 and V is TRBV18; perhaps TRBD1 as D (5 bases). Germline loops: CDR1 KGHSH, CDR2 LQKENI. The CDR3 has 13 residues. Trimming left V 3 bases short and J 6 bases short, with 12 bases between. The CDR3 nucleotides read TGTGCCAGCTCACCTACCAGGGCTGGCGAGCAGTACTTC. This codes for CASSPTRAGEQYF. The full variable domain, rest sourced from reference TRBV18 and TRBJ2-7, is NAGVMQNPRHLVRRRGQEARLRCSPMKGHSHVYWYRQLPEEGLKFMVYLQKENIIDESGMPKERFSAEFPKEGPSILRIQQVVRGDSAAYFCASSPTRAGEQYFGPGTRLTVT.

The rearrangement joins TRBV20-1 to TRBJ1-1; D gene uncertain. CDR1 and CDR2 from the germline V gene are DFQATT and SNEGSKA (reference sequence). Trimming stripped 5 bases from V and 3 bases from J, with 10 bases between. The CDR3 contains 12 residues. The CDR3 region has the DNA TGCAGTGCTGGACTAAGGGACACTGAAGCTTTCTTT. Protein: CSAGLRDTEAFF.

This clonotype was counted only a few times. The chain couples TRBV7-6 to TRBJ2-1; TRBD2 aligns across 9 bases. J lost 9 bases, V lost 5 bases, and 11 bases had no gene match. The CDR3 runs 15 residues. CDR1 and CDR2 (germline): SGHVS, FNYEAQ. As DNA, the CDR3 is TGTGCCAGCAGCCCGGCTAGCGGGATTGTCGGTGAGCAGTTCTTC. The encoded protein is CASSPASGIVGEQFF.